These 22 T cell receptor beta chains originate from one sample sequenced in a study of T cells in women clearing cervical HPV infection. Profiling relied on immunoSEQ multiplex PCR, and the TCRdb table lists in-frame clones only, not all of them. Recorded for this sample: over 25,000 clones. The sequenced sample consisted of blood buffy coat. The receptor source for this set is a woman aged 18 to 75 with a cervical HPV16 infection that either progressed to CIN3+ or cleared (not recorded which).

Notes on this clone: With the read ending 3 residues before the CDR3 end, the germline J gene is used to fill in that end. The rearrangement links TRBV29-1 to TRBJ2-5, with 7 bases that match TRBD2. CDR3 length equals 11 residues. Trimming cost V 4 bases and J 5 bases; bases outside gene matches: 1. The germline CDR1 and CDR2 sequences are SQVTM and ANQGSEA. CDR3 sequence: CSVARGETQYF. The CDR3 bases that were read are TGCAGCGTTGCGCGGGGGGAGACC. The entire variable domain, with the rest obtained from reference TRBV29-1 and TRBJ2-5, is as follows: SAVISQKPSRDICQRGTSLTIQCQVDSQVTMMFWYRQQPGQSLTLIATANQGSEATYESGFVIDKFPISRPNLTFSTLTVSNMSPEDSSIYLCSVARGETQYFGPGTRLLVL.

In regard to this clone: The read ends 3 residues before the CDR3 terminus; that terminus is restored from the germline J gene. The chain links TRBV5-6 to TRBJ2-5, with 8 bases fitting TRBD2. Per germline, CDR1 SGHDT and CDR2 YYEEEE. The CDR3 has 15 residues. The V and J ends lost 0 bases and 5 bases, in that order; junction bases with no gene match: 6. Partial CDR3 DNA: TGTGCCAGCAGCTTGGGGCCAGCGGGGGCGGAGACC. It specifies CASSLGPAGAET. From start to end, the CDR3 is CASSLGPAGAETQYF.

A note on this clone: The CDR3 is cut off 3 residues early in the read; its end comes from the germline J gene. The chain has TRBV14 and TRBJ1-4, with 9 bases that match TRBD1. The CDR3 spans 15 residues. Per the germline V gene, CDR1 is SGHDN and CDR2 is FVKESK. V lost 5 bases and J lost 8; bases outside the gene matches: 9. Here the CDR3 reads CASSDTQGAGEKLFF. CDR3 DNA (partial): TGTGCCAGCAGCGACACACAGGGGGCAGGGGAAAAA. Combining the CDR3 with reference TRBV14 and TRBJ1-4 gives the whole variable domain EAGVTQFPSHSVIEKGQTVTLRCDPISGHDNLYWYRRVMGKEIKFLLHFVKESKQDESGMPNNRFLAERTGGTYSTLKVQPAELEDSGVYFCASSDTQGAGEKLFFGSGTQLSVL.

Note on this clone: The CDR3 end falls 3 residues outside the read, so it is completed with the germline J gene. V is TRBV20-1 and J is TRBJ2-3; 12 bases are a match to TRBD2. From germline, CDR1 is DFQATT and CDR2 SNEGSKA (reference sequence). The CDR3 has 11 amino acids. CDR3 protein: CSATSGRAQYF. The sequenced part of the CDR3 DNA is TGCAGTGCTACTAGCGGGAGGGCG.

Comments on this clone: Read data end 3 residues before the CDR3 end; the end is taken from the germline J gene. The chain employs TRBV11-2 and TRBJ2-7; D remains unclear. The V and J ends lost 2 bases and 5 bases respectively, with 4 bases between them. This CDR3 is built from 11 residues. Germline V gene sequence: CDR1 SGHAT, CDR2 FQNNGV. The CDR3 reads CASSLLHEQYF. The CDR3 DNA, read in part, is TGTGCCAGCAGCTTACTACACGAG.

CDR3 amino acids: CAGGLAGWGEETQYF. The DNA read from the CDR3 is TGTGCCGGTGGGCTAGCGGGATGGGGAGAAGAGACG. The chain uses TRBV7-9 and TRBJ2-3, with 9 bases aligning to TRBD2. The CDR3 goes on 3 residues after the read ends, and that part is filled in from the germline J gene. Germline V gives CDR1 SEHNR, CDR2 FQNEAQ (reference sequence). This CDR3 is built from 15 residues.

Concerning this clone: The read finishes 3 residues shy of the CDR3 end, and the germline J gene is used to complete it. The J gene is TRBJ2-4, the V gene TRBV19; 7 nucleotides match TRBD2. CDR1 is LNHDA, CDR2 SQIVND, per germline (reference sequence). The CDR3 covers 13 residues. The CDR3 sequence is CASSIRGDYGQYF. CDR3 bases read: TGTGCCAGTAGTATTCGGGGGGACTATGGT.

To note about this clone: From the germline J gene comes the end of the CDR3, since the read stops 3 residues before it. The rearrangement joins TRBV20-1 to TRBJ2-5, with 9 nucleotides matching TRBD1. Germline CDR1 DFQATT, CDR2 SNEGSKA (reference sequence). V lost 6 bases to trimming and J lost 3 bases; unmatched junction nucleotides: 17. The CDR3 has 17 residues. The CDR3 DNA, read in part, is TGCAGTGCCAGAAATTTGTTCGGACAGGGGACGAAAGAGACC. Its translation is CSARNLFGQGTKET. The whole CDR3 protein is CSARNLFGQGTKETQYF.

With regard to this clone: Sequencing ends 3 residues short of the CDR3 end; the germline J gene provides the rest. The chain has TRBV11-2 and TRBJ1-1; weak D call: TRBD1 (5 bases). The length of the CDR3 is 12 residues. Germline V gives CDR1 SGHAT, CDR2 FQNNGV. CDR3 sequence reads: CASAGGGFEAFF. Incomplete CDR3 DNA: TGTGCCAGCGCGGGGGGGGGATTCGAA.

As to this clone: From the germline J gene comes the end of the CDR3, since the read stops 3 residues before it. The chain joins TRBV30 to TRBJ2-2; possibly TRBD2 for D (6 bases). This CDR3 is built from 15 residues. Trimming pared 3 bases from V and 6 bases from J, leaving 17 bases between. The germline gives CDR1 GTSNPN, CDR2 SVGIG (reference sequence). The covered CDR3 bases are TGTGCCTGGAGGGGGGGACTCAGTCGCGCCGGGGAG. Its translation is CAWRGGLSRAGE. The whole CDR3 region reads CAWRGGLSRAGELFF. Filled out from reference TRBV30 and TRBJ2-2, the complete variable domain reads SQTIHQWPATLVQPVGSPLSLECTVEGTSNPNLYWYRQAAGRGLQLLFYSVGIGQISSEVPQNLSASRPQDRQFILSSKKLLLSDSGFYLCAWRGGLSRAGELFFGEGSRLTVL.

For this clone: The CDR3 extends 3 residues past the end of the read, so its final part is completed from the germline J gene. The chain carries TRBV2 and TRBJ2-7; maybe TRBD1 (5 bases). Germline V gene lookup returns CDR1 SNHLY and CDR2 FYNNEI. The CDR3 is 14 amino acids. V was clipped by 7 bases and J by 2 bases, with 15 bases between them. The CDR3 sequence is CASTLGQGTYEQYF. CDR3 DNA (partial): TGTGCCAGCACGCTCGGGCAGGGTACCTACGAG. Full variable domain (remainder filled in from reference TRBV2 and TRBJ2-7): EPEVTQTPSHQVTQMGQEVILRCVPISNHLYFYWYRQILGQKVEFLVSFYNNEISEKSEIFDDQFSVERPDGSNFTLKIRSTKLEDSAMYFCASTLGQGTYEQYFGPGTRLTVT.

Of note for this clone: The read halts 3 residues ahead of the CDR3 end, with the missing end drawn from the germline J gene. The chain couples TRBV5-1 to TRBJ1-6, with TRBD1 matching 7 bases. This CDR3 is built from 15 residues. With V trimmed by 4 bases and J by 8 bases, 9 bases remained unmatched. Germline V gives CDR1 SGHRS, CDR2 YFSETQ. CDR3 bases read: TGCGCCAGCAGCGTAGACAGGGCAGCGGATTCACCC. Amino acids: CASSVDRAADSP. The complete CDR3 sequence is CASSVDRAADSPLHF.

A note on this clone: Coverage ceases 3 residues before the CDR3 finishes, and the germline J gene fills in the end. The chain uses TRBV14 and TRBJ2-2; 9 bases line up with TRBD1. The germline CDR1 and CDR2 sequences are SGHDN and FVKESK. This CDR3 has 15 amino acids. The CDR3 sequence is CASSDTQGAGEKLFF. Incomplete CDR3 DNA: TGTGCCAGCAGCGACACACAGGGGGCAGGGGAAAAG.

Comments on this clone: The CDR3 end falls 3 residues outside the read, so it is completed with the germline J gene. The V and J genes are TRBV10-3 and TRBJ1-5; possible D gene TRBD1, 5 bases. The CDR3 runs to 14 residues. Deletions cut 2 bases from V and 6 bases from J, with 11 bases between. Germline CDR1 and CDR2: ENHRY and SYGVKD. The CDR3 bases that were read are TGTGCCATCAGTGAGGGGAGGGGAGGTCAGCCC. It yields the protein CAISEGRGGQP. The full CDR3 protein reads CAISEGRGGQPQHF.

Regarding this clone: The CDR3 end lies 3 residues beyond the end of the read and is filled in from the germline J gene. The chain couples TRBV28 to TRBJ1-2, with 9 bases fitting TRBD1. This CDR3 is 19 amino acids long. The germline V gene encodes CDR1 MDHEN and CDR2 SYDVKM. The V segment lost 3 bases and the J segment 4 bases; nucleotides outside the gene matches: 18. CDR3 DNA, as far as it was read: TGTGCCAGCAGTTTTGGGGGTTCACGACCTCACAGGGGGCCCTATGGC. Its protein product is CASSFGGSRPHRGPYG. The CDR3 reads in full as CASSFGGSRPHRGPYGYTF.

About this clone: With the read ending 3 residues before the CDR3 end, the germline J gene is used to fill in that end. The V gene is TRBV28, the J gene TRBJ2-7, with D hard to call. In germline, CDR1 is MDHEN, CDR2 SYDVKM. This CDR3 has 11 amino acids. V lost 5 bases and J lost 3, with 5 bases in between. The chain's CDR3 is CASSPDYEQYF. CDR3 bases read: TGTGCCAGCAGTCCAGACTACGAG.

A remark on this clone: The CDR3 is cut off 3 residues early in the read; its end comes from the germline J gene. V usage is TRBV7-9 and J usage is TRBJ1-6, with D possibly TRBD1 on 5 matching bases. Deletions cut 4 bases from V and 8 bases from J, with 15 bases between. The CDR3 totals 15 residues. Germline assignment: CDR1 SEHNR and CDR2 FQNEAQ (reference sequence). The CDR3 DNA, read in part, is TGTGCCAGCAGCTCGCAGGGTTTGTGGGATTCACCC. Its translation is CASSSQGLWDSP. The whole CDR3 is CASSSQGLWDSPLHF. Supplemented by reference TRBV7-9 and TRBJ1-6, the full variable domain reads DTGVSQNPRHKITKRGQNVTFRCDPISEHNRLYWYRQTLGQGPEFLTYFQNEAQLEKSRLLSDRFSAERPKGSFSTLEIQRTEQGDSAMYLCASSSQGLWDSPLHFGNGTRLTVT.

As concerns this clone: The read gets to within 3 residues of the CDR3 end, and the germline J gene fills in the rest. The V call is TRBV19, the J call TRBJ1-2; 9 nucleotides match TRBD1. The germline gives CDR1 LNHDA, CDR2 SQIVND (reference sequence). The CDR3 is 14 residues long. The CDR3 DNA, read in part, is TGTGCCAGTTCGGACAGGGGTTTACTCTACGAC. It specifies CASSDRGLLYD. The full CDR3 protein reads CASSDRGLLYDYTF.

Points on this clone: Read data end 3 residues before the CDR3 end; the end is taken from the germline J gene. This chain uses TRBV29-1 with TRBJ2-3; D is unclear. From germline, CDR1 is SQVTM and CDR2 ANQGSEA. Trimming left V 6 bases short and J 0 bases short, with 16 bases between. The CDR3 length is 15 residues. The CDR3 sequence is CSVLGRVPSTDTQYF. Partial CDR3 DNA: TGCAGCGTCCTCGGTAGGGTCCCTAGCACAGATACG.

As regards this clone: The read halts 3 residues ahead of the CDR3 end, with the missing end drawn from the germline J gene. V and J are TRBV12-3 or TRBV12-4 and TRBJ2-2; a possible D gene is TRBD1 (5 bases). The CDR3 loop spans 15 amino acids. V lost 4 bases and J 3 bases, leaving 12 bases between the germline ends. The CDR3 region is CASSSPRRDTGELFF. The sequenced CDR3 bases are TGTGCCAGCAGTTCCCCGCGCAGGGACACCGGGGAG.

With regard to this clone: The sequence runs out 3 residues before the end of the CDR3; the remainder is reconstructed from the germline J gene. This sequence joins TRBV5-1 and TRBJ2-1, with 7 bases matching TRBD2. The CDR3 has 14 amino acids. Germline CDR1 SGHRS, CDR2 YFSETQ. The ends lost 4 bases at V and 6 bases at J; junction bases unmatched: 7. CDR3 bases read: TGCGCCAGCAGCATGAGCGGGACTTTCAATGAG. It yields the protein CASSMSGTFNE. In full, the CDR3 is CASSMSGTFNEQFF.

Comment on this clone: The read terminates 3 residues before the CDR3 end, so the remaining end is supplied by the germline J gene. The chain couples TRBV30 to TRBJ2-1; D is undetermined. The CDR3 is 13 residues long. Trimming cost V 0 bases and J 8 bases, with 11 bases left between them. CDR1 is GTSNPN and CDR2 is SVGIG in the germline V gene (reference sequence). The sequenced part of the CDR3 DNA is TGTGCCTGGAGTGTAAGGCCCCGGGATGAG. Translating gives CAWSVRPRDE. The CDR3, in full, reads CAWSVRPRDEQFF.